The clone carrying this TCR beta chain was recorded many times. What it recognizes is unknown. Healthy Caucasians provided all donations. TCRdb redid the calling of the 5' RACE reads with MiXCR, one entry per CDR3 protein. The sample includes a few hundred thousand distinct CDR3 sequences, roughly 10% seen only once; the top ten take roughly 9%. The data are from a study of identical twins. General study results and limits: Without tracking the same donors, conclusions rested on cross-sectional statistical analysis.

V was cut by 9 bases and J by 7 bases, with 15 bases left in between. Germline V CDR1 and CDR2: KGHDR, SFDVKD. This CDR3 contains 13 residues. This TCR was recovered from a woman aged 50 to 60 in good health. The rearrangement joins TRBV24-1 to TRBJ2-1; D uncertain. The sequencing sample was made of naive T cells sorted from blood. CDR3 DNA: TGTGCCACCTTAGACGGGTCTCCAAATGAGCAGTTCTTC. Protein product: CATLDGSPNEQFF.